This T cell receptor beta chain emerged from a study of T-cell memory formation after mild COVID-19. This clonotype was seen repeatedly, ten times or more. CDR3 length: 15 amino acids. Germline CDR1 reads SGHRS; CDR2 reads YFSETQ. Trimming took off 4 bases at V and 1 base at J, with 13 bases between the two ends. TCRdb reprocessed the 5' RACE reads with MiXCR, giving one entry per CDR3 protein. The sample holds about 290,000 distinct CDR3 sequences, about 16% seen once. Sequencing was carried out using PBMCs or a T cell subset sorted from them (not recorded which). The receptor comes from a man aged 18 to 30 who had mild COVID-19 (a few samples of this study predate the infection). Cell type and time point are not known. The chain carries TRBV5-1 and TRBJ2-3; tentative D call: TRBD1 (5 bases). CDR3 sequence: CASSRQGRGTDTQYF. The CDR3 region has the DNA TGCGCCAGCAGCAGGCAGGGCAGGGGCACAGATACGCAGTATTTT.